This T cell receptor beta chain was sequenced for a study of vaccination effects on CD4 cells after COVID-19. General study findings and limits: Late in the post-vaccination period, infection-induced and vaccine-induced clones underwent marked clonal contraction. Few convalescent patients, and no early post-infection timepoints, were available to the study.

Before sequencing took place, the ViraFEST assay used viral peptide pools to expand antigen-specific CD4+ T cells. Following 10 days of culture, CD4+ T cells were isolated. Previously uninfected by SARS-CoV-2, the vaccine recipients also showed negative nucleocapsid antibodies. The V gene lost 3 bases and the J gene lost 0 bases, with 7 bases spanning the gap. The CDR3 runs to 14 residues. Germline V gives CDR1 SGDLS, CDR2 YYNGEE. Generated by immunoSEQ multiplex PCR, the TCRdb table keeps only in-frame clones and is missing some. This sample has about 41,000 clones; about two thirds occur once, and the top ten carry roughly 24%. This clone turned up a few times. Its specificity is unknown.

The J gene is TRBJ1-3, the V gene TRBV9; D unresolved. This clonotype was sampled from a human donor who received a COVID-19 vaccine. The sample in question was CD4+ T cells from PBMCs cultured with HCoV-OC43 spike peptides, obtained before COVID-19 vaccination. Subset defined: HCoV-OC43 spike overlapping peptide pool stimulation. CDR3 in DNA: TGTGCCAGCAGCGACAGTGTCTCTGGAAACACCATATATTTT. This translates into CASSDSVSGNTIYF.